The TCR beta chain under discussion was sequenced for a study of T-cell memory formation after mild COVID-19. Overall study context: For the most part, TCR clusters were specific to one donor. General study findings and limits: CD4+ contracting clones lay mainly in CM and EM, CD8+ ones in EMRA.

The CDR3 is 15 amino acids. Germline V gene data show CDR1 as SGHVS and CDR2 as FQNEAQ. Trimming stripped 0 bases from V and 2 bases from J, with 10 bases between. Constant-segment primers served in 5'RACE that generated TCR alpha and TCR beta cDNA libraries bearing sample barcodes and UMIs. TCRdb ran MiXCR on the 5' RACE reads and lists one entry per CDR3 protein. Here the sample spans about 190,000 distinct CDR3 sequences, around 25% being singletons. As concerns this clonotype: The target antigen is unknown.

Sample: PBMCs or a T cell subset sorted from them (not recorded which). The receptor was derived from an adult woman who had mild COVID-19 (a few samples of this study predate the infection). Cell type and time point are not known. This rearrangement joins TRBV7-8 to TRBJ2-5; the D gene is possibly TRBD2 (5 bases). The CDR3 DNA follows: TGTGCCAGCAGCTTAGCAGGAGCGGTGCAAGAGACCCAGTACTTC. The encoded protein is CASSLAGAVQETQYF.